These T cell receptor beta chains were read from a single sample in a study of cytomegalovirus exposure and HLA in healthy donors. Sequencing was performed with immunoSEQ multiplex PCR; in TCRdb, only in-frame clones are kept and a portion is missing. The profile covers more than 95,000 clones, with 60% to 70% appearing a single time and approximately 3.5% taken by the ten largest. The sequencing input was PBMCs. The source is a woman aged 45-59 years in good health and CMV-seronegative. Both conserved end residues are part of each CDR3. A D gene is named only where the DNA matches it firmly. The size entry is marked missing in some rows and otherwise reads once, few, many or a size class.

d_call,v_call,clone_size,j_call,cdr3_aa,cdr3_nt
NA,TRBV21-1,NA,TRBJ2-3,CASSKVVRTAGTDTQYF,TGTGCCAGCAGCAAAGTGGTAAGGACAGCTGGCACAGATACGCAGTATTTT
NA,TRBV11-2,NA,TRBJ1-4,CASSLDRGMGNEKLFF,TGTGCCAGCAGCTTAGATCGGGGGATGGGTAATGAAAAACTGTTTTTT
NA,TRBV6-5,few,TRBJ2-7,CASSYSRENEQYF,TGTGCCAGCAGTTACTCTAGAGAGAACGAGCAGTACTTC
TRBD2,TRBV5-1,NA,TRBJ2-7,CASSSSSGGGLSYEQYF,TGCGCCAGCAGCTCAAGTAGCGGGGGAGGTTTGTCCTACGAGCAGTACTTC
TRBD2,TRBV4-2,NA,TRBJ2-3,CASSQLLAAASTDTQYF,TGTGCCAGCAGCCAACTACTAGCGGCGGCTAGCACAGATACGCAGTATTTT
NA,TRBV27,few,TRBJ2-3,CASSWGGGDTQYF,TGTGCCAGCAGCTGGGGTGGAGGAGATACGCAGTATTTT
TRBD2,TRBV15,NA,TRBJ2-1,CATSRDSAGAIYNEQFF,TGTGCCACCAGCAGAGATTCGGCGGGAGCCATCTACAATGAGCAGTTCTTC
TRBD1,TRBV2,once,TRBJ2-1,CASSDPGQNNEQFF,TGTGCCAGCAGCGACCCGGGACAGAACAATGAGCAGTTCTTC
NA,TRBV5-4,once,TRBJ2-7,CASSLAGLRTYEQYF,TGTGCCAGCAGCTTGGCCGGGTTGAGGACCTACGAGCAGTACTTC
TRBD1,TRBV7-2,NA,TRBJ1-6,CASSSGTDSPLHF,TGTGCCAGCAGCTCCGGGACAGATTCACCCCTCCACTTT
NA,TRBV30,NA,TRBJ1-5,CAWAGQLGNQPQHF,TGTGCCTGGGCCGGACAGTTGGGCAATCAGCCCCAGCATTTT
TRBD2,TRBV30,few,TRBJ2-3,CAWSVPGGGPSTQYF,TGTGCCTGGAGTGTACCGGGGGGGGGCCCTTCTACGCAGTATTTT
NA,TRBV7-9,NA,TRBJ1-1,CASSLGPGGTEAFF,TGTGCCAGCAGCTTAGGTCCGGGGGGCACTGAAGCTTTCTTT
TRBD1,TRBV28,NA,TRBJ2-5,CASRGQIQETQYF,TGTGCCAGCAGGGGACAGATCCAAGAGACCCAGTACTTC
TRBD1,TRBV19,once,TRBJ1-2,CASSAKGQGRYGYTF,TGTGCCAGTAGTGCGAAAGGACAGGGACGCTATGGCTACACCTTC
TRBD1,TRBV5-1,few,TRBJ1-1,CASNQGGNTEAFF,TGCGCCAGCAACCAGGGGGGGAACACTGAAGCTTTCTTT
NA,TRBV7-3,NA,TRBJ2-2,CASSPGRENTGELFF,TGTGCCAGCAGCCCCGGACGGGAGAACACCGGGGAGCTGTTTTTT
NA,TRBV4-1,NA,TRBJ2-7,CASSHPWTGFYEQYF,TGCGCCAGCAGCCATCCGTGGACTGGTTTCTACGAGCAGTACTTC
NA,TRBV10-3,NA,TRBJ1-1,CAISDFAYVDTEAFF,TGTGCCATCAGTGATTTTGCCTATGTGGACACTGAAGCTTTCTTT
TRBD2,TRBV7-2,NA,TRBJ2-1,CASSYGGGGGEQFF,TGTGCCAGCAGCTACGGCGGCGGGGGAGGTGAGCAGTTCTTC
NA,TRBV7-2,NA,TRBJ2-7,CASSLGPGLPYEQYF,TGTGCCAGCAGCTTAGGCCCAGGGCTGCCCTACGAGCAGTACTTC
NA,TRBV19,NA,TRBJ2-7,CASSIWFGGQPYEQYF,TGTGCCAGTAGTATCTGGTTCGGCGGGCAGCCCTACGAGCAGTACTTC
NA,TRBV20-1,few,TRBJ1-3,CSARDGAGIYF,TGCAGTGCTAGAGATGGTGCGGGGATATATTTT
TRBD1,TRBV11-3,NA,TRBJ2-2,CASSSQGYTGELFF,TGTGCCAGCAGCTCACAGGGGTACACCGGGGAGCTGTTTTTT
TRBD2,TRBV18,NA,TRBJ2-3,CASSPPSGNANTQYF,TGTGCCAGCTCACCACCGAGCGGGAATGCAAATACGCAGTATTTT
TRBD2,TRBV2,NA,TRBJ2-1,CASGRGASGFNEQFF,TGTGCCAGCGGACGCGGGGCTAGCGGGTTCAATGAGCAGTTCTTC
TRBD2,TRBV10-1,NA,TRBJ2-4,CASSDGTSGGRNIQYF,TGCGCCAGCAGCGACGGTACTAGCGGGGGCCGAAACATTCAGTACTTC
NA,TRBV11-2,NA,TRBJ1-3,CASSFGPNTIYF,TGTGCCAGCAGCTTCGGTCCGAACACCATATATTTT
TRBD1,TRBV11-3,NA,TRBJ2-7,CASSVDRDGYEQYF,TGTGCCAGCAGCGTCGACAGGGACGGTTACGAGCAGTACTTC
TRBD1,TRBV18,NA,TRBJ2-5,CASSPDRQGVRETQYF,TGTGCCAGCTCACCAGACCGACAGGGGGTACGAGAGACCCAGTACTTC
TRBD1,TRBV23-1,NA,TRBJ1-5,CASSRYPGTVSNQPQHF,TGCGCCAGCAGTCGATACCCCGGGACAGTTAGCAATCAGCCCCAGCATTTT
NA,TRBV6-1,NA,TRBJ1-5,CASSEGGTSNQPQHF,TGTGCCAGCAGTGAGGGGGGGACGAGCAATCAGCCCCAGCATTTT
NA,TRBV7-9,NA,TRBJ1-2,CVLSTRSGYTF,TGTGTCTTGAGCACTCGGTCTGGCTACACCTTC
NA,TRBV9,NA,TRBJ1-4,CASSVGATRNEKLFF,TGTGCCAGCAGCGTAGGGGCCACCCGTAATGAAAAACTGTTTTTT